Presented here are 10 T cell receptor beta chains from one specimen sequenced in a study of blood T cell repertoires in COVID-19. The repertoire was sequenced with immunoSEQ multiplex PCR; TCRdb's copy has only in-frame clones and lacks some. The table records about 120,000 clones, roughly 79% of them present only once. Sample: peripheral blood. These receptors originate from a human donor in a cohort sampled during active COVID-19.

V is TRBV4-3 and J is TRBJ2-2; 11 bases match TRBD2. Germline lookup yields CDR1 LGHNA and CDR2 YSLEER. Unmatched junction bases numbered 13, after V lost 5 bases and J lost 8 bases. CDR3 length equals 17 residues. The CDR3, as DNA: TGCGCCAGCAGCTTTCGTACTAGCGGGGGTCACTTGGGGGAGCTGTTTTTT. This sequence encodes CASSFRTSGGHLGELFF.

The genes are TRBV5-6 and TRBJ2-1; 12 bases fit TRBD2. Per germline, CDR1 SGHDT and CDR2 YYEEEE. J gave up 5 bases and V 1 base, and 4 bases lay outside the gene matches. This CDR3 comprises 16 residues. CDR3 sequence reads: CASSLYRLAGDNEQFF. CDR3 DNA: TGTGCCAGCAGCTTGTATCGACTAGCGGGAGACAATGAGCAGTTCTTC.

The chain combines TRBV9 with TRBJ2-3, with a tentative D call TRBD2 (6 bases). The CDR3 contains 15 residues. V lost 3 bases and J lost 0, with 11 bases in between. Germline lookup yields CDR1 SGDLS and CDR2 YYNGEE. The CDR3 nucleotides read TGTGCCAGCAGCGCACTTAGCGGAAGCACAGATACGCAGTATTTT. The encoded protein is CASSALSGSTDTQYF.

The chain carries TRBV19 and TRBJ2-6; 7 nucleotides agree with TRBD1. Germline values: CDR1 LNHDA, CDR2 SQIVND (reference sequence). Trimming cost V 6 bases and J 0 bases; bases outside gene matches: 5. This CDR3 contains 16 residues. The CDR3 DNA follows: TGTGCCAGTAGCCGAGGGACAGACTCTGGGGCCAACGTCCTGACTTTC. This sequence encodes CASSRGTDSGANVLTF.

The genes are TRBV6-5 and TRBJ2-7, with a possible D match to TRBD2 (5 bases). Trimming took off 9 bases at V and 0 bases at J, with 9 bases between the two ends. The CDR3 runs 12 residues. Germline V lookup: CDR1 MNHEY, CDR2 SVGAGI. The CDR3 DNA follows: TGTGCCAGTCACGGGAACTCCTACGAGCAGTACTTC. Translation: CASHGNSYEQYF.

This rearrangement joins TRBV19 to TRBJ1-5; 10 bases align to TRBD1. Germline V gene sequence: CDR1 LNHDA, CDR2 SQIVND (reference sequence). V lost 5 bases, J lost 4 bases, and 8 bases stayed unmatched. CDR3 length: 16 residues. The CDR3 nucleotides read TGTGCCAGTAGTCCCCGGGACAGGGGATTTAATCAGCCCCAGCATTTT. Translating gives CASSPRDRGFNQPQHF.

The table lists this clone with a few counts. The chain combines TRBV6-1 with TRBJ1-5, with 12 bases lining up with TRBD1. The CDR3 runs to 19 residues. Germline assignment: CDR1 MNHNS and CDR2 SASEGT. The junction had 10 bases not matched to a gene; V was cut back by 3 bases and J by 1 base. CDR3 sequence (DNA): TGTGCCAGCAGTGACAATAGGGGACAGGGGGCGAGGAGCAATCAGCCCCAGCATTTT. This gives the protein CASSDNRGQGARSNQPQHF.

The J gene is TRBJ2-1, the V gene TRBV7-2; D might be TRBD2 (5 bases). Looked up from germline, CDR1 is SGHTA and CDR2 is FQGNSA. Trimming shortened V by 2 bases and J by 2 bases, and 13 bases separated the two germline ends. This CDR3 has 16 amino acids. In DNA form, the CDR3 reads TGTGCCAGCAGCTTACCCCCGGTGCGGGCCTACAATGAGCAGTTCTTC. It yields the protein CASSLPPVRAYNEQFF. Full variable domain (rest looked up from reference TRBV7-2 and TRBJ2-1): GAGVSQSPSNKVTEKGKDVELRCDPISGHTALYWYRQSLGQGLEFLIYFQGNSAPDKSGLPSDRFSAERTGGSVSTLTIQRTQQEDSAVYLCASSLPPVRAYNEQFFGPGTRLTVL.

The rearrangement joins TRBV4-1 to TRBJ2-1; TRBD2 aligns across 12 bases. After removal of 6 bases from V and 6 bases from J, the junction contained 9 bases not matched to a gene. CDR3 length: 16 amino acids. Germline CDR1 MGHRA, CDR2 YSYEKL. The CDR3 loop reads CASSMRLAGGFNEQFF. CDR3 nucleotides: TGCGCCAGCAGTATGAGGCTAGCGGGGGGGTTCAATGAGCAGTTCTTC.

This chain links TRBV18 with TRBJ2-7, with a tentative D call TRBD1 (6 bases). There are 15 residues in the CDR3. Germline values: CDR1 KGHSH, CDR2 LQKENI. V shed 2 bases and J shed 0 bases, with 11 bases lying between them. The CDR3 nucleotides are TGTGCCAGCTCACCAATTCAGGGGACCTCCTACGAGCAGTACTTC. It codes for CASSPIQGTSYEQYF.